This entry is about one T cell receptor beta chain. The CDR3 is made up of 17 amino acids. Trimming shortened V by 2 bases and J by 2 bases, and 16 bases separated the two germline ends. In germline, CDR1 is KGHSH, CDR2 LQKENI. Original data processing: Amplification of reference gene primers provided the estimated nucleated cell counts. TCRdb keeps only in-frame clones here, not all; method: immunoSEQ multiplex PCR. Clonal size and the V and J genes are those of that table, whereas D and trimming came from the DNA. The sample holds 150,000 to 170,000 clones, around 85% seen once. The record originates from a study of blood T cell repertoires in COVID-19. Looking at the study overall: Samples representing acute and convalescent COVID-19 were sourced from the United States, Italy and Spain. Sources were T cells, B-cell-depleted T cells, or PBMCs; the material itself was cDNA or gDNA.

Sequencing was done on a sample of peripheral blood. This clonotype was obtained from a woman aged 55-75 years with acute or convalescent COVID-19. V and J are TRBV18 and TRBJ1-5; D is unresolved. Here the CDR3 reads CASSPEAPSHGNQPQHF. Written as DNA, the CDR3 is TGTGCCAGCTCACCAGAGGCACCATCTCATGGCAATCAGCCCCAGCATTTT.